This T cell receptor (beta chain) was sequenced for a study of metastatic and nonmetastatic thyroid tumors. Study in general: Peripheral blood and tumor or nodule samples from malignant and benign thyroid patients were compared. Study-level points and caveats: Malignant tumors reportedly showed significantly higher TCR beta diversity than benign nodules in both blood and tumor.

As for this clone: Its antigen is not identified.

Each patient came to thyroid surgery without any prior treatment (of any kind). Original data processing: What underpinned the distant-metastasis classifier for papillary thyroid cancer was the set of CDR3 differences across clinicopathological groups. TCRdb reprocessed the PCR reads via MiXCR. These V and J calls rely on TCRdb rather than the paper's analysis. This sample carries a few thousand clones, approximately 30% of them seen once, and the ten largest clones take approximately 24%. The material sequenced was adjacent normal tissue. The sequence came from a male donor with papillary thyroid cancer or a benign thyroid nodule (not recorded which). Some clones in this sample may be carry-over from other donors' samples.

CDR3 region: CASSLAGNSGNTIYF. The CDR3 DNA reads TGTGCCAGCAGCTTAGCGGGGAATTCTGGAAACACCATATATTTT. J is TRBJ1-3 and V is TRBV7-2; D gene uncertain. Germline V gene data show CDR1 as SGHTA and CDR2 as FQGNSA. The CDR3 runs to 15 residues. Trimming took 0 bases from V and 1 from J, leaving 7 bases between them.